These T cell receptor beta chains were read from a single sample in a study of blood T cell repertoires in COVID-19. Clones were sequenced by immunoSEQ multiplex PCR, and TCRdb holds only the in-frame ones, with some missing. The data show some 130,000 clones, with about 83% seen just once and 8.5% to 10% held by the top ten. The sequenced sample was peripheral blood. The receptors were gathered from a man aged 35-49 years with active or convalescent COVID-19. Each CDR3 is given with its conserved first and last residue. The order of the fields is V gene, D gene, CDR3 protein. The D gene is left open where the match is weak.

TRBV10-3 TRBD1 CAITDRGLDTEAFF
TRBV7-9 - CASSSTQGLSGNTIYF
TRBV3-1/TRBV3-2 - CASSNRRGEAFF
TRBV12-3/TRBV12-4 - CASTRQGLYGYTF
TRBV19 - CASSITKMPEAFF
TRBV18 TRBD1 CASSRDRMPETQYF
TRBV10-3 - CAIREDSSNQPQHF
TRBV6-5 - CASSNRVGQETQYF
TRBV9 TRBD2 CASSVGNSGGTDTQYF
TRBV27 - CASSLGGLLAKNIQYF
TRBV7-9 - CASSGGGGVDQPQHF
TRBV3-1/TRBV3-2 TRBD1 CASRGPGQGQETQYF
TRBV10-3 - CAISESQGRNEKLFF
TRBV30 - CAWSVRPGGDEQYF
TRBV7-2 TRBD2 CASSLASSGLAGGRRTGELFF
TRBV19 - CASSDRTRSYEQYF
TRBV3-1/TRBV3-2 TRBD2 CASSPGTKNTGELFF
TRBV19 - CASKPGLSSYEQYF
TRBV6-5 - CASSYGGAMDTEAFF
TRBV14 - CASSQGTVAKNIQYF
TRBV27 - CASSYQYGQGYTF
TRBV4-1 - CASKKEGTDTQYF
TRBV4-1 TRBD2 CASSQDWATSGNTGELFF
TRBV3-1/TRBV3-2 - CASSGLGGYGYTF
TRBV2 TRBD1 CASWDSYEQYF
TRBV19 - CASSIDLAGNTEAFF
TRBV4-1 - CASSQAETGLSYEQYF
TRBV11-3 TRBD2 CASSLGGGLSYNEQFF
TRBV6-5 TRBD1 CASNPTGGRETQYF
TRBV5-6 TRBD1 CASSGQGRLRYGYTF
TRBV7-2 - CASSPSYEQYF
TRBV7-2 - CASRRAEEGYTF
TRBV6-2/TRBV6-3 - CASSRQGGETQYF
TRBV2 - CASSERGGDTQYF
TRBV29-1 - CSAGVTSGNTIYF
TRBV6-1 - CASSEGTSTTDTQYF
TRBV2 - CASSGQDTSYEQYF
TRBV7-6 TRBD1 CASSLGQGRNQPQHF
TRBV5-5 TRBD1 CASSLEGAGQPQHF
TRBV7-9 - CASSSDSYNSPLHF
TRBV11-3 - CASSSTPFRDFSYEQYF
TRBV7-8 - CASSLRTGGAGANVLTF
TRBV5-4 - CATGGISSGANVLTF
TRBV3-1/TRBV3-2 - CASSRHGETQYF
TRBV5-1 - CASSLRRSGEETQYF
TRBV7-3 - CASSTGRGSNQPQHF